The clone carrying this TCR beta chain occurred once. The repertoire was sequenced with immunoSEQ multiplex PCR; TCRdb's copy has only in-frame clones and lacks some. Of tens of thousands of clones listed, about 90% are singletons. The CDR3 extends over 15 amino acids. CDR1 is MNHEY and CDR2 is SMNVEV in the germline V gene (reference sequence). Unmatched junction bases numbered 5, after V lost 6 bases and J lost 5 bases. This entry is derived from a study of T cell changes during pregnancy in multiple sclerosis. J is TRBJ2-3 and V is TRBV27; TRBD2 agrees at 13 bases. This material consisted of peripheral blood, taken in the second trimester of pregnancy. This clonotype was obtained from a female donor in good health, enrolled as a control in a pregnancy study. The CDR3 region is CASSPLAGGRDTQYF. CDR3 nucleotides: TGTGCCAGCAGCCCACTAGCGGGGGGGCGAGATACGCAGTATTTT.